Shown below are 13 T cell receptor beta chains from a single sample sequenced in a study of blood T cell repertoires in COVID-19. Sequencing used immunoSEQ multiplex PCR; TCRdb keeps in-frame clones, though not all of them. Seen here are around 160,000 clones, approximately 95% observed once, and the top ten hold roughly 2%. The sample consisted of peripheral blood. All receptors come from a woman aged 55-75 years with COVID-19, enrolled during active disease.

The chain links TRBV10-2 to TRBJ1-1; D perhaps matches TRBD1 (5 bases). The V end was cut by 1 base, the J end by 0 bases, with 15 bases between. The germline V gene has CDR1 WSHSY and CDR2 SAAADI. The CDR3 sequence is 17 residues long. The CDR3 DNA reads TGCGCCAGCAGTGAGTGGAGGGGCAGTCTTATGAACACTGAAGCTTTCTTT. Amino acid sequence: CASSEWRGSLMNTEAFF.

J is TRBJ2-1 and V is TRBV6-2 or TRBV6-3; possibly TRBD1 for D (6 bases). Germline CDR1 and CDR2: MNHEY and SVGEGT. Trimming cost V 5 bases and J 4 bases, with 9 bases left between them. This CDR3 comprises 13 residues. CDR3 residues: CASSKDSYNEQFF. The CDR3 nucleotides are TGTGCCAGCAGTAAGGACAGTTACAATGAGCAGTTCTTC.

CDR3 bases: TGTGCCAGCAGTTTTGCGGGACGGATAAATTCACCCCTCCACTTT. This encodes CASSFAGRINSPLHF. This chain uses TRBV27 with TRBJ1-6, with a possible D match to TRBD1 (5 bases). The V end lost 3 bases, the J end lost 7 bases, and 13 bases lay between the germline ends. CDR1 is MNHEY, CDR2 SMNVEV, per germline (reference sequence). The CDR3 is made up of 15 amino acids.

This rearrangement joins TRBV7-8 to TRBJ2-1; a weak D match, TRBD1 (6 bases). The CDR3 is made up of 13 amino acids. Germline V CDR1 and CDR2: SGHVS, FQNEAQ. V was clipped by 6 bases and J by 3 bases, with 9 bases between them. CDR3 sequence: CASSSDSYNEQFF. CDR3 nucleotide sequence: TGTGCCAGCAGTTCGGACAGCTACAATGAGCAGTTCTTC.

This chain joins TRBV29-1 and TRBJ1-1; tentative D call: TRBD1 (5 bases). The CDR3 runs 12 residues. Trimming took 1 base from V and 11 from J, leaving 14 bases between them. CDR1 is SQVTM, CDR2 ANQGSEA, per germline. CDR3 region: CSVEGVDRGAFF. In DNA, the CDR3 is TGCAGCGTTGAAGGGGTAGACCGGGGGGCTTTCTTT.

V usage is TRBV19 and J usage is TRBJ1-1, with D hard to call. CDR1 is LNHDA and CDR2 is SQIVND in the germline V gene (reference sequence). This CDR3 spans 13 amino acids. Trimming cost V 3 bases and J 7 bases, with 12 bases left between them. CDR3 sequence (DNA): TGTGCCAGTAGTATGATTTTACGGTTTGAAGCTTTCTTT. Its translation: CASSMILRFEAFF.

J is TRBJ1-2 and V is TRBV30, with a weak D call TRBD1 (5 bases). Germline lookup yields CDR1 GTSNPN and CDR2 SVGIG (reference sequence). Trimming cost V 4 bases and J 4 bases, with 16 bases left between them. The CDR3 spans 14 residues. The CDR3 here is CAWTSQGPPYGYTF. CDR3 in DNA: TGTGCCTGGACTTCGCAGGGTCCTCCCTATGGCTACACCTTC.

This chain connects TRBV30 to TRBJ1-2; 8 bases are shared with TRBD1. CDR3 length: 14 residues. Looked up from germline, CDR1 is GTSNPN and CDR2 is SVGIG (reference sequence). The J segment lost 4 bases and the V segment lost 2 bases, leaving 6 bases of the junction unmatched. CDR3 sequence reads: CAWSLDRDVYGYTF. CDR3 sequence (DNA): TGTGCCTGGAGTTTGGACAGGGACGTCTATGGCTACACCTTC.

The chain uses TRBV3-1 (or the pseudogene TRBV3-2) and TRBJ2-3; 13 nucleotides agree with TRBD2. Germline V gives CDR1 LGHDT, CDR2 YNNKEL (reference sequence). The junction had 3 bases not matched to a gene; V was cut back by 4 bases and J by 2 bases. The CDR3 is 16 amino acids. CDR3 coding DNA: TGTGCCAGCAGCCGAACTAGCGGGGGGGTCACAGATACGCAGTATTTT. Translating gives CASSRTSGGVTDTQYF.

This clone was detected only once. This rearrangement joins TRBV9 to TRBJ2-5; D perhaps matches TRBD2 (5 bases). This CDR3 is 15 amino acids long. Germline CDR1 and CDR2: SGDLS and YYNGEE. Trimming cost V 2 bases and J 7 bases, with 18 bases left between them. The DNA of the CDR3 is TGTGCCAGCAGCGTTTCGGACTCCATGCCAGGGACCCAGTACTTC. Translated, it gives CASSVSDSMPGTQYF.

In nucleotides, the CDR3 is TGTGCCAGTAGTATAGATCGGGGGGCTACTAATTCACCCCTCCACTTT. Its translation is CASSIDRGATNSPLHF. This sequence joins TRBV19 and TRBJ1-6; D might be TRBD1 (6 bases). CDR3 length: 16 residues. From germline, CDR1 is LNHDA and CDR2 SQIVND (reference sequence). Trimming shortened V by 0 bases and J by 6 bases, and 12 bases separated the two germline ends.

This clone has just one count. The chain has TRBV7-2 and TRBJ2-5, with a weak D call TRBD2 (7 bases). The CDR3 covers 15 residues. Germline-derived CDR1 and CDR2 are SGHTA and FQGNSA. Trimming left V 2 bases short and J 6 bases short, with 16 bases between. CDR3 nucleotides: TGTGCCAGCAGCTTAAGGATGGCGGGGGCAAAGACCCAGTACTTC. This encodes CASSLRMAGAKTQYF.

The chain carries TRBV5-4 and TRBJ2-3, with 7 bases lining up with TRBD2. Germline-derived CDR1 and CDR2 are SGHNT and YYREEE (reference sequence). CDR3 length: 14 amino acids. The V and J ends lost 5 bases and 6 bases, in that order; junction bases with no gene match: 9. CDR3 protein: CASSRGDRRDTQYF. As DNA, the CDR3 is TGTGCCAGCAGTCGGGGGGACCGCCGCGATACGCAGTATTTT. The complete variable domain, with remaining parts taken from reference TRBV5-4 and TRBJ2-3, reads ETGVTQSPTHLIKTRGQQVTLRCSSQSGHNTVSWYQQALGQGPQFIFQYYREEENGRGNFPPRFSGLQFPNYSSELNVNALELDDSALYLCASSRGDRRDTQYFGPGTRLTVL.